These 21 T cell receptor beta chains were sequenced from one sample in a study of shared clonotypes between healthy human individuals. Here immunoSEQ multiplex PCR was the method, and the copy in TCRdb shows in-frame clones only, minus some. This sample has a few million clones; 90% to 97% occur once, and the top ten carry over 0.1%. The sequenced sample consisted of naive CD4+ T cells sorted from blood. Subset noted: CD45RA+ positively selected. The origin of the receptors is a man younger than 35 in good health.

The genes are TRBV5-1 and TRBJ2-7, with TRBD2 as a possible D gene (6 bases). The CDR3 sequence is 16 residues long. V was pared by 0 bases and J by 0 bases, with 13 bases between. Germline lookup yields CDR1 SGHRS and CDR2 YFSETQ. The CDR3: CASSLETGTLSYEQYF. CDR3 coding DNA: TGCGCCAGCAGCTTGGAAACTGGGACTCTCTCCTACGAGCAGTACTTC.

The V call is TRBV7-9, the J call TRBJ2-2; 9 nucleotides line up with TRBD1. V lost 5 bases to trimming and J lost 3 bases; unmatched junction nucleotides: 7. The CDR3 covers 16 residues. CDR1 is SEHNR and CDR2 is FQNEAQ in the germline V gene (reference sequence). For the CDR3, the DNA is TGTGCCAGCAGCCCTCCGGGACAGGGATACACCGGGGAGCTGTTTTTT. It yields the protein CASSPPGQGYTGELFF. The variable domain in full, completed from reference TRBV7-9 and TRBJ2-2, reads DTGVSQNPRHKITKRGQNVTFRCDPISEHNRLYWYRQTLGQGPEFLTYFQNEAQLEKSRLLSDRFSAERPKGSFSTLEIQRTEQGDSAMYLCASSPPGQGYTGELFFGEGSRLTVL.

The chain is built from TRBV2 and TRBJ2-7; no reliable D call. CDR3 length: 12 amino acids. CDR1 SNHLY and CDR2 FYNNEI come from the germline V gene. V was pared by 8 bases and J by 2 bases, with 10 bases between. CDR3 DNA sequence: TGTGCCAGCCGGGTACAAGCCTACGAGCAGTACTTC. It translates to CASRVQAYEQYF.

This clone has just one count. This CDR3 is CASSLGGNSPLHF. As DNA, the CDR3 is TGTGCCAGCAGCTTGGGCGGGAATTCACCCCTCCACTTT. The chain joins TRBV11-3 to TRBJ1-6, with D uncertain. V lost 3 bases, J lost 7 bases, and 7 bases lay in between. Germline V gene lookup returns CDR1 SGHNT and CDR2 YENEEA. The CDR3 loop spans 13 amino acids.

The table lists this clone with a count of one. The chain recombines TRBV19 with TRBJ1-5, with D unresolved. Germline V gives CDR1 LNHDA, CDR2 SQIVND (reference sequence). With 7 bases removed from V and 1 base from J, the gap between germline ends came to 14 bases. CDR3 length: 15 residues. The CDR3 region is CASTMRAVSNQPQHF. The CDR3 DNA sequence: TGTGCCAGTACAATGAGGGCAGTAAGCAATCAGCCCCAGCATTTT. The full variable domain, completed using reference TRBV19 and TRBJ1-5, is DGGITQSPKYLFRKEGQNVTLSCEQNLNHDAMYWYRQDPGQGLRLIYYSQIVNDFQKGDIAEGYSVSREKKESFPLTVTSAQKNPTAFYLCASTMRAVSNQPQHFGDGTRLSIL.

V usage is TRBV7-2 and J usage is TRBJ2-7, with D unclear. CDR1 and CDR2 from the germline V gene are SGHTA and FQGNSA. The CDR3 has 13 amino acids. V lost 2 bases, J lost 6 bases, and 11 bases lay in between. CDR3 sequence reads: CASSLKLVGEQYF. CDR3 DNA: TGTGCCAGCAGCTTAAAATTGGTGGGCGAGCAGTACTTC.

The CDR3 DNA reads as TGCGCCAGCAGCCAGGGACTAGCGGGATTCACGGGCAATGAGCAGTTCTTC. Protein: CASSQGLAGFTGNEQFF. J is TRBJ2-1 and V is TRBV4-3; 13 positions agree with TRBD2. Germline values: CDR1 LGHNA, CDR2 YSLEER. This CDR3 contains 17 residues. V dropped 3 bases and J dropped 6; count of bases not matched to a gene: 8.

J is TRBJ1-1 and V is TRBV19, with 8 bases matching TRBD1. The CDR3 totals 13 residues. Germline assignment: CDR1 LNHDA and CDR2 SQIVND (reference sequence). J gave up 4 bases and V 6 bases, and 4 bases lay outside the gene matches. This chain's CDR3 is CASSLDRGTEAFF. The CDR3 bases are TGTGCCAGTAGCCTTGACAGGGGCACTGAAGCTTTCTTT.

This sequence joins TRBV28 and TRBJ1-6; D may be TRBD1 (5 bases). CDR3 length equals 15 residues. Germline V CDR1 and CDR2: MDHEN, SYDVKM. V gave up 6 bases and J gave up 7 bases, with 16 bases separating them. This CDR3 reads CASSPMAGGNSPLHF. The CDR3 DNA is TGTGCCAGCAGCCCAATGGCTGGGGGGAATTCACCCCTCCACTTT.

The chain has TRBV6-5 and TRBJ1-6, with D tentatively TRBD1 (6 bases). V shed 7 bases and J shed 6 bases, with 13 bases lying between them. Germline V gene sequence: CDR1 MNHEY, CDR2 SVGAGI. CDR3 length: 14 amino acids. CDR3 sequence reads: CASKRRDTNSPLHF. DNA for the CDR3: TGTGCCAGCAAACGCCGGGACACTAATTCACCCCTCCACTTT.

This chain connects TRBV7-9 to TRBJ2-7; 7 nucleotides match TRBD1. This CDR3 contains 14 residues. V was pared by 1 base and J by 3 bases, with 3 bases of the junction left unmatched. The germline V gene encodes CDR1 SEHNR and CDR2 FQNEAQ (reference sequence). As DNA, the CDR3 is TGTGCCAGCAGCTTAGGAGGGGGCCTCTACGAGCAGTACTTC. It specifies CASSLGGGLYEQYF.

The chain joins TRBV9 to TRBJ1-2; D is possibly TRBD1 (5 bases). V dropped 4 bases and J dropped 3 bases, with 28 bases sitting between them. Germline V gene sequence: CDR1 SGDLS, CDR2 YYNGEE. CDR3 length: 19 amino acids. The CDR3 DNA follows: TGTGCCAGCAGCAATGAACGGTCCCAGGGCACATCCTTCTACTATGGCTACACCTTC. Residues: CASSNERSQGTSFYYGYTF.

For this clone: Other nucleotide sequences in the sample specify the same CDR3. This chain connects TRBV30 to TRBJ1-3; D is unresolved. The CDR3 runs to 14 residues. Germline V gives CDR1 GTSNPN, CDR2 SVGIG (reference sequence). V lost 0 bases to trimming and J lost 0 bases, with 6 bases between them. CDR3 in DNA: TGTGCCTGGAGTGTAGGAAGCTCTGGAAACACCATATATTTT. Amino acids: CAWSVGSSGNTIYF.

This clone has only one observation. The junction departs from germline at one end; a sequencing error may be responsible. This rearrangement joins TRBV7-7 to TRBJ2-7; D is perhaps TRBD1 (7 bases). Germline loops: CDR1 SSHAT, CDR2 FNYEAQ (reference sequence). The CDR3 spans 16 residues. The CDR3 here is CASSLARTGGGYEQYF. DNA for the CDR3: TGTGCTAGCAGCTTAGCCAGGACAGGAGGGGGCTACGAGCAGTACTTC.

The V call is TRBV5-8, the J call TRBJ1-1; tentatively, D is TRBD1 (5 bases). Germline V lookup: CDR1 SGHTS, CDR2 YDEGEE. V dropped 0 bases and J dropped 1 base, with 10 bases sitting between them. The CDR3 has 15 residues. The CDR3 region is CASSLEITGNTEAFF. CDR3 DNA sequence: TGTGCCAGCAGCTTGGAAATTACAGGGAACACTGAAGCTTTCTTT.

V usage is TRBV7-9 and J usage is TRBJ1-3; D might be TRBD1 (5 bases). Trimming pared 11 bases from V and 0 bases from J, leaving 11 bases between. The CDR3 spans 13 residues. Germline V lookup: CDR1 SEHNR, CDR2 FQNEAQ (reference sequence). The CDR3 loop reads CAGAVLSGNTIYF. As DNA, the CDR3 is TGTGCCGGGGCTGTCCTCTCTGGAAACACCATATATTTT.

Notes on this clone: Distinct nucleotide sequences in the sample also encode this CDR3. This chain joins TRBV5-1 and TRBJ2-1; 7 nucleotides align to TRBD2. Looked up from germline, CDR1 is SGHRS and CDR2 is YFSETQ. The CDR3 sequence is 14 residues long. J was trimmed by 2 bases and V by 4 bases; bases with no gene match: 3. CDR3 residues: CASSPGGTYNEQFF. The CDR3 nucleotides are TGCGCCAGCAGCCCCGGGGGGACCTACAATGAGCAGTTCTTC.

The V gene is TRBV5-3, the J gene TRBJ2-1, with a weak D call TRBD1 (5 bases). Being an ORF, TRBV5-3 has a function that is uncertain. With 3 bases removed from V and 8 bases from J, the gap between germline ends came to 24 bases. The CDR3 sequence is 17 residues long. The DNA for the CDR3 is TGTGCCAGAAGCTCGTGGCTTATACGGGTGGGGCACGATGAGCAGTTCTTC. It yields the protein CARSSWLIRVGHDEQFF.

This clone was seen once. The rearrangement links TRBV28 to TRBJ2-5, with TRBD1 matching 8 bases. V was pared by 4 bases and J by 5 bases, with 12 bases of the junction left unmatched. Per germline, CDR1 MDHEN and CDR2 SYDVKM. The CDR3 sequence is 16 residues long. This chain's CDR3 is CASSSWTGFRLETQYF. The CDR3 DNA is TGTGCCAGCAGTTCGTGGACAGGGTTTCGTTTGGAGACCCAGTACTTC.

Turning to this clone: Other DNA sequences of this sample code for an identical CDR3. The chain combines TRBV5-4 with TRBJ2-7; tentative D call: TRBD1 (5 bases). The length of the CDR3 is 13 residues. Germline loops: CDR1 SGHNT, CDR2 YYREEE (reference sequence). Trimming stripped 2 bases from V and 3 bases from J, with 9 bases between. The CDR3 sequence is CASSFPDSYEQYF. CDR3 DNA: TGTGCCAGCAGCTTTCCCGACAGCTACGAGCAGTACTTC. The whole variable domain, filled in from reference TRBV5-4 and TRBJ2-7, reads ETGVTQSPTHLIKTRGQQVTLRCSSQSGHNTVSWYQQALGQGPQFIFQYYREEENGRGNFPPRFSGLQFPNYSSELNVNALELDDSALYLCASSFPDSYEQYFGPGTRLTVT.

This sequence joins TRBV6-6 and TRBJ2-1; D tentatively reads TRBD1 or TRBD2 (5 bases each). The germline CDR1 and CDR2 sequences are MNHNY and SVGAGI (reference sequence). The V and J ends lost 4 bases and 8 bases respectively, with 21 bases between them. There are 16 residues in the CDR3. In DNA, the CDR3 is TGTGCCAGCAGTTTCCGGGGCCGAGGAGATGCCGATGAGCAGTTCTTC. Translation: CASSFRGRGDADEQFF.